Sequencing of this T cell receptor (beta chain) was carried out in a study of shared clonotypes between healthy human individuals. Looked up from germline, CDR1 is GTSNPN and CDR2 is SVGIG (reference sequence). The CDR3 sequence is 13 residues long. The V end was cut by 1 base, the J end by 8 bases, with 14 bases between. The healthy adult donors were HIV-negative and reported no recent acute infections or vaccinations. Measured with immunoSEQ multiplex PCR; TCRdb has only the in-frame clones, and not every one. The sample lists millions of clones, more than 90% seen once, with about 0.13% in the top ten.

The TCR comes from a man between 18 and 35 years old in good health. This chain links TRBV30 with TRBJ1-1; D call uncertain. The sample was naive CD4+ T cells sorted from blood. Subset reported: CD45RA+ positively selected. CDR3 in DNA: TGTGCCTGGAGTGACTCGCGGGTGGGGGAAGCTTTCTTT. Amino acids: CAWSDSRVGEAFF.